The 27 T cell receptor beta chains below come from one sample, sequenced in a study of T cell responses to AZD1222 COVID-19 vaccine. TCRdb keeps only in-frame clones here, not all; method: immunoSEQ multiplex PCR. Of some 110,000 clones listed, 85% to 90% are singletons. Material: peripheral blood, obtained 28 days after the second AZD1222 dose. These receptors were obtained from an adult who received the AZD1222 COVID-19 vaccine.

J is TRBJ2-1 and V is TRBV6-2 or TRBV6-3, with 9 bases that match TRBD2. The V gene end was trimmed by 6 bases and the J gene end by 8 bases; junction bases not matched to a gene: 2. Germline V gene lookup returns CDR1 MNHEY and CDR2 SVGEGT. This CDR3 is 12 amino acids long. CDR3 sequence (DNA): TGTGCCAGCAGCTTAGCGGGAGATGAGCAGTTCTTC. This translates into CASSLAGDEQFF.

The J gene is TRBJ2-7, the V gene TRBV11-1, with 11 bases aligning to TRBD2. Trimming took 5 bases from V and 2 from J; bases not matched to a gene: 5. CDR1 SGHAT and CDR2 FQDESV come from the germline V gene (reference sequence). The CDR3 spans 15 residues. The CDR3 region has the DNA TGTGCCAGCAGCGCAACTAGCGGGAGAACCTACGAGCAGTACTTC. Its protein is CASSATSGRTYEQYF.

The V gene is TRBV7-2, the J gene TRBJ1-5; D might be TRBD1 (6 bases). Germline-derived CDR1 and CDR2 are SGHTA and FQGNSA. This CDR3 comprises 18 residues. V lost 6 bases and J 0 bases, leaving 21 bases between the germline ends. The CDR3 region has the DNA TGTGCCAGCAGGGGACGGACAGCAAAGATAGATAGCAATCAGCCCCAGCATTTT. Amino acids: CASRGRTAKIDSNQPQHF.

The chain carries TRBV30 and TRBJ2-7; the D is unclear. V was cut by 0 bases and J by 1 base, with 4 bases left in between. In germline, CDR1 is GTSNPN, CDR2 SVGIG (reference sequence). The CDR3 covers 12 residues. The CDR3 loop reads CAWSVWSYEQYF. In nucleotides, the CDR3 is TGTGCCTGGAGTGTGTGGTCCTACGAGCAGTACTTC.

The CDR3 loop is CASSPGRTPDTQYF. CDR3 coding DNA: TGTGCCAGCTCACCAGGCAGGACCCCTGATACGCAGTATTTT. The genes are TRBV18 and TRBJ2-3; no firm D call. Germline CDR1 and CDR2: KGHSH and LQKENI. The V end lost 2 bases, the J end lost 6 bases, and 12 bases lay between the germline ends. This CDR3 comprises 14 residues.

The chain joins TRBV6-1 to TRBJ1-5; D not certain. The CDR3 totals 13 residues. Trimming left V 2 bases short and J 6 bases short, with 8 bases between. The germline CDR1 and CDR2 sequences are MNHNS and SASEGT. The CDR3 reads CASSEPTGQPQHF. In DNA, the CDR3 is TGTGCCAGCAGTGAACCCACCGGTCAGCCCCAGCATTTT.

The chain couples TRBV6-5 to TRBJ1-1; TRBD1 agrees at 8 bases. J was trimmed by 12 bases and V by 0 bases; bases with no gene match: 3. The CDR3 has 12 amino acids. CDR1 is MNHEY, CDR2 SVGAGI, per germline. The CDR3 is CASSYSRDRPFF. In DNA, the CDR3 is TGTGCCAGCAGTTACTCCAGGGACAGGCCTTTCTTT.

The V call is TRBV18, the J call TRBJ2-6; no clear D. Germline CDR1 KGHSH, CDR2 LQKENI. The V end was cut by 4 bases, the J end by 1 base, with 2 bases between. CDR3 length: 13 residues. CDR3 region: CASSQSGANVLTF. The CDR3 nucleotides are TGTGCCAGCTCACAATCTGGGGCCAACGTCCTGACTTTC.

The chain is built from TRBV19 and TRBJ2-7; TRBD1 aligns across 7 bases. The V gene end was trimmed by 0 bases and the J gene end by 5 bases; junction bases not matched to a gene: 13. This CDR3 is built from 17 residues. The germline V gene encodes CDR1 LNHDA and CDR2 SQIVND (reference sequence). CDR3: CASSIDSGRGGQDEQYF. In DNA form, the CDR3 reads TGTGCCAGTAGTATAGATTCCGGACGGGGTGGACAGGACGAGCAGTACTTC.

This rearrangement joins TRBV28 to TRBJ1-5, with 8 bases matching TRBD1. The CDR3 is made up of 16 amino acids. V lost 3 bases, J lost 0 bases, and 4 bases stayed unmatched. CDR1 and CDR2 from the germline V gene are MDHEN and SYDVKM. This CDR3 reads CASSFRQGNSNQPQHF. The CDR3, as DNA: TGTGCCAGCAGTTTTCGACAGGGGAATAGCAATCAGCCCCAGCATTTT. The full variable domain, rest sourced from reference TRBV28 and TRBJ1-5, is DVKVTQSSRYLVKRTGEKVFLECVQDMDHENMFWYRQDPGLGLRLIYFSYDVKMKEKGDIPEGYSVSREKKERFSLILESASTNQTSMYLCASSFRQGNSNQPQHFGDGTRLSIL.

The chain couples TRBV10-3 to TRBJ2-1; 10 nucleotides match TRBD2. Trimming took 7 bases from V and 14 from J; bases not matched to a gene: 8. Germline CDR1 and CDR2: ENHRY and SYGVKD. This CDR3 spans 12 amino acids. CDR3 bases: TGTGCCATCAACCGGACTAGCGGAGATAAGTTCTTC. This encodes CAINRTSGDKFF.

The gene calls are TRBV7-6 and TRBJ1-1; D remains ambiguous. The CDR3 has 13 amino acids. The V end was cut by 1 base, the J end by 1 base, with 4 bases between. The V gene's germline CDR1 is SGHVS and CDR2 FNYEAQ. The CDR3 loop is CASSLDTNTEAFF. The CDR3 DNA sequence: TGTGCCAGCAGCTTAGACACGAACACTGAAGCTTTCTTT.

This clone has a handful of counts. The J gene is TRBJ2-7, the V gene TRBV28; 10 nucleotides line up with TRBD1. The CDR3 extends over 15 amino acids. CDR1 and CDR2 from the germline V gene are MDHEN and SYDVKM. V trimming: 3 bases; J trimming: 2 bases; junction bases outside the gene matches: 4. The CDR3 sequence: CASSFRTGGAYEQYF. In DNA form, the CDR3 reads TGTGCCAGCAGTTTCCGGACAGGGGGGGCCTACGAGCAGTACTTC.

The chain has TRBV9 and TRBJ2-3, with D possibly TRBD2 on 6 matching bases. Trimming took off 5 bases at V and 3 bases at J, with 16 bases between the two ends. Germline CDR1 SGDLS, CDR2 YYNGEE. The CDR3 runs 15 residues. This chain's CDR3 is CASSGSGSGTDTQYF. CDR3 coding DNA: TGTGCCAGCAGTGGTTCCGGGAGTGGGACAGATACGCAGTATTTT.

The chain recombines TRBV27 with TRBJ1-5; perhaps TRBD1 as D (5 bases). The CDR3 runs to 15 residues. Per the germline V gene, CDR1 is MNHEY and CDR2 is SMNVEV (reference sequence). V was shortened by 1 base and J by 5 bases, with 12 bases between the two germline ends. The CDR3 region is CASSLYSPGYQPQHF. In nucleotides, the CDR3 is TGTGCCAGCAGTTTATACTCTCCAGGGTATCAGCCCCAGCATTTT.

CDR3 in amino acids: CASSKTDRFEKDGYTF. The CDR3 DNA reads as TGTGCCAGCAGTAAAACTGACAGGTTCGAGAAGGATGGCTACACCTTC. J is TRBJ1-2 and V is TRBV6-2 or TRBV6-3; weak D call: TRBD1 (6 bases). The V gene lost 5 bases and the J gene lost 6 bases, with 22 bases spanning the gap. This CDR3 has 16 amino acids. Germline V gene lookup returns CDR1 MNHEY and CDR2 SVGEGT.

J is TRBJ2-7 and V is TRBV7-2; D tentatively reads TRBD1 or TRBD2 (6 bases each). Germline V CDR1 and CDR2: SGHTA, FQGNSA. The CDR3 is 16 residues long. Trimming left V 5 bases short and J 4 bases short, with 21 bases between. The CDR3 is CASSPSPPRGVYEQYF. In nucleotides, the CDR3 is TGTGCCAGCAGCCCTAGTCCCCCTAGGGGGGTGTACGAGCAGTACTTC.

V and J are TRBV24-1 and TRBJ1-2, with D possibly being TRBD1 (6 bases). This CDR3 region has 13 residues. V shed 3 bases and J shed 4 bases, with 8 bases lying between them. CDR1 and CDR2 (germline): KGHDR, SFDVKD. The CDR3 reads CATSDPDSYGYTF. The CDR3 coding sequence is TGTGCCACCAGTGATCCGGACAGCTATGGCTACACCTTC.

The rearrangement joins TRBV6-5 to TRBJ1-5; TRBD1 matches 9 bases. This CDR3 is built from 15 residues. Per the germline V gene, CDR1 is MNHEY and CDR2 is SVGAGI. V shed 6 bases, J shed 3 bases, and the junction held 6 bases outside the gene matches. CDR3 DNA sequence: TGTGCCAGCAGGCGCGACAGGGGGGTCAATCAGCCCCAGCATTTT. Translating gives CASRRDRGVNQPQHF.

The rearrangement uses TRBV6-5 and TRBJ2-2; D gene ambiguous. The CDR3 has 13 residues. The germline V gene encodes CDR1 MNHEY and CDR2 SVGAGI. Deletions cut 5 bases from V and 4 bases from J, with 8 bases between. In nucleotides, the CDR3 is TGTGCCAGCAGTAAAATCGCCACCGGGGAGCTGTTTTTT. Translated, it gives CASSKIATGELFF.

Details on this clone: Other DNA sequences in this sample translate to the same CDR3. J is TRBJ2-7 and V is TRBV18, with 7 bases identical to TRBD1. Germline-derived CDR1 and CDR2 are KGHSH and LQKENI. The CDR3 covers 13 residues. The V segment lost 2 bases and the J segment 3 bases; nucleotides outside the gene matches: 1. CDR3 sequence reads: CASSPRQGYEQYF. CDR3 nucleotides: TGTGCCAGCTCACCAAGACAGGGCTACGAGCAGTACTTC.

V and J are TRBV7-2 and TRBJ2-3; the D is unclear. V was pared by 5 bases and J by 6 bases, with 12 bases between. Germline CDR1 SGHTA, CDR2 FQGNSA. CDR3 length equals 13 residues. The CDR3 is CASSLARLDTQYF. The CDR3 DNA sequence: TGTGCCAGCAGCCTTGCTAGACTCGATACGCAGTATTTT. The full variable domain, completed using reference TRBV7-2 and TRBJ2-3, is GAGVSQSPSNKVTEKGKDVELRCDPISGHTALYWYRQSLGQGLEFLIYFQGNSAPDKSGLPSDRFSAERTGGSVSTLTIQRTQQEDSAVYLCASSLARLDTQYFGPGTRLTVL.

The V call is TRBV7-8, the J call TRBJ1-2, with D unclear. Deletions cut 2 bases from V and 0 bases from J, with 7 bases between. CDR1 SGHVS and CDR2 FQNEAQ come from the germline V gene. The CDR3 totals 14 residues. The CDR3 DNA reads as TGTGCCAGCAGCTTATCCGAATCTAACTATGGCTACACCTTC. Translated: CASSLSESNYGYTF.

The chain combines TRBV4-1 with TRBJ1-2; perhaps TRBD1 as D (6 bases). The CDR3 runs to 13 residues. Germline loops: CDR1 MGHRA, CDR2 YSYEKL. V was cut by 1 base and J by 6 bases, with 9 bases left in between. This chain's CDR3 is CASSQAGADGYTF. The CDR3 DNA follows: TGCGCCAGCAGCCAAGCGGGGGCTGATGGCTACACCTTC.

V usage is TRBV29-1 and J usage is TRBJ2-5, with 15 nucleotides matching TRBD2. The CDR3 is 16 amino acids. Germline CDR1 reads SQVTM; CDR2 reads ANQGSEA. The V segment lost 6 bases and the J segment 4 bases; nucleotides outside the gene matches: 9. In DNA form, the CDR3 reads TGCAGCGTCTCCGGGACTAGCGGGAGGAGAGGAGAGACCCAGTACTTC. This translates into CSVSGTSGRRGETQYF.

The rearrangement links TRBV5-1 to TRBJ2-3, with D perhaps TRBD1 (5 bases). This CDR3 has 15 residues. Germline CDR1 reads SGHRS; CDR2 reads YFSETQ. Trimming removed 1 base at V and 4 bases at J, with 13 bases between. CDR3 residues: CASSLFSRASDTQYF. The DNA for the CDR3 is TGCGCCAGCAGCTTGTTTAGCAGGGCTTCAGATACGCAGTATTTT.

The gene calls are TRBV28 and TRBJ1-5; D call uncertain. The germline V and J ends were trimmed by 1 base and 15 bases, with 16 bases remaining between them. The V gene's germline CDR1 is MDHEN and CDR2 SYDVKM. The CDR3 is 13 residues long. CDR3 DNA: TGTGCCAGCAGTTTATCCTTATCTAGGTTTCTGCATTTT. This encodes CASSLSLSRFLHF.